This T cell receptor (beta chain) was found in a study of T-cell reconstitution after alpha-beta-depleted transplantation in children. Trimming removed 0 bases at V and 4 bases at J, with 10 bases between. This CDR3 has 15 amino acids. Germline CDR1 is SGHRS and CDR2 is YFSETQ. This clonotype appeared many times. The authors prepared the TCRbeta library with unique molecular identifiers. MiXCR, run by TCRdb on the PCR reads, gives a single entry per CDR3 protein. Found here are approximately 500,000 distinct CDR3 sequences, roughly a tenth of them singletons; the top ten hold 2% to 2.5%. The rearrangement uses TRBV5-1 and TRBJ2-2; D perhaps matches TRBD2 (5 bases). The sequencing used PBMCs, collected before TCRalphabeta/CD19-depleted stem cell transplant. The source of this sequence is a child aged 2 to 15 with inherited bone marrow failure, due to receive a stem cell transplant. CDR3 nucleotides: TGCGCCAGCAGCTTGGACTCGGGGAGCACCGGGGAGCTGTTTTTT. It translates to CASSLDSGSTGELFF.